This T cell receptor beta chain was profiled in a study of shared clonotypes between healthy human individuals. It was CD45RO-negative cells, positively selected for CCR7, that made up naive CD8 cells, with terminally differentiated effector memory CD45RA+ cells excluded. V was pared by 3 bases and J by 6 bases, with 5 bases of the junction left unmatched. The CDR3 has 16 residues. CDR1 and CDR2 from the germline V gene are MNHEY and SVGAGI. Splitting of each subset's genomic DNA was done evenly across several immunoSEQ plates. Sequencing used immunoSEQ multiplex PCR; TCRdb keeps in-frame clones, though not all of them. This table holds millions of clones, about 95% found once.

The clonotype originates from a man aged 18 to 30 in good health. The material sequenced was naive CD8+ T cells sorted from blood. This rearrangement joins TRBV6-5 to TRBJ2-3; TRBD2 agrees at 14 bases. The CDR3 DNA follows: TGTGCCAGCAGTTATTCGACTAGCGGGAGGGTGGATACGCAGTATTTT. It encodes CASSYSTSGRVDTQYF.